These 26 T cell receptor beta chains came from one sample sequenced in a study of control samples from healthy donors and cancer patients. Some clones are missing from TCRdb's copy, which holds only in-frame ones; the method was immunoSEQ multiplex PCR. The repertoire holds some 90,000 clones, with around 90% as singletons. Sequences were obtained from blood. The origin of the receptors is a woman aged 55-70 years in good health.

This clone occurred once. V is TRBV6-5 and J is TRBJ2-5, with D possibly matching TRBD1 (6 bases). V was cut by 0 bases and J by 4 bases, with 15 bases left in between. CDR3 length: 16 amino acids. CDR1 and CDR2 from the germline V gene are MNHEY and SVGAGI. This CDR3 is CASSYSTLRGVETQYF. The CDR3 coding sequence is TGTGCCAGCAGTTACTCGACCCTCAGGGGTGTAGAGACCCAGTACTTC.

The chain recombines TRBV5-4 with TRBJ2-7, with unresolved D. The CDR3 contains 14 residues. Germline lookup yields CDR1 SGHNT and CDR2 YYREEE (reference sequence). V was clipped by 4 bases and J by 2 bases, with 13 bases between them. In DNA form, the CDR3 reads TGTGCCAGCAGCGCTGACTTAAATACCTACGAGCAGTACTTC. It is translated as CASSADLNTYEQYF.

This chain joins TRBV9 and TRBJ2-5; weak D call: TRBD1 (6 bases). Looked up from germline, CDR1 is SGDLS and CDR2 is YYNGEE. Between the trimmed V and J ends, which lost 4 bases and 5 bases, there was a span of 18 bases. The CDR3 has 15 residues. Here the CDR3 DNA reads TGTGCCAGCAGCTTCAGGGGAGCATTCCAGGAGACCCAGTACTTC. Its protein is CASSFRGAFQETQYF.

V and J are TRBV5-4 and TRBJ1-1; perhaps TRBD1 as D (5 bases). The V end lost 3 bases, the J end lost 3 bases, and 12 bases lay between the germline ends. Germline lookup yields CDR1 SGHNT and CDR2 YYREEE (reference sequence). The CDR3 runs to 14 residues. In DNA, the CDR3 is TGTGCCAGCAGCTCTACTGGGGCGTACACTGAAGCTTTCTTT. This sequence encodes CASSSTGAYTEAFF.

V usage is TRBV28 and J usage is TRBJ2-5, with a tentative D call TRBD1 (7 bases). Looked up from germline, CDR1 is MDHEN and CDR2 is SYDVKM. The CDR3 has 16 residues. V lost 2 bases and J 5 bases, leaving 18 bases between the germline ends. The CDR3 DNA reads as TGTGCCAGCAGTTTAGTGACAGGGAGGATGGCGGAGACCCAGTACTTC. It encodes CASSLVTGRMAETQYF.

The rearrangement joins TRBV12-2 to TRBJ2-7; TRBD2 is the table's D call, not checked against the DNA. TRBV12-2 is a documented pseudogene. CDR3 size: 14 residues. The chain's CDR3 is CASRLPGVSYEQYF. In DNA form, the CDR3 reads TGTGCAAGTCGCCTTCCGGGAGTCTCCTACGAGCAGTACTTC.

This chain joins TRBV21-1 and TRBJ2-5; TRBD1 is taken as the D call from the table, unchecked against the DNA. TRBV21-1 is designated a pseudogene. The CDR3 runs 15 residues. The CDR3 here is CASSKAQGRPETQYF. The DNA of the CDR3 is TGTGCCAGCAGCAAAGCTCAGGGGCGCCCAGAGACCCAGTACTTC.

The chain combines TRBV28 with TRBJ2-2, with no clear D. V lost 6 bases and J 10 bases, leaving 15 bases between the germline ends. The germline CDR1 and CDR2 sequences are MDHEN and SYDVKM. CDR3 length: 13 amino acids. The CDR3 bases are TGTGCCAGCAGAACTATCTCCCGTACGGAGCTGTTTTTT. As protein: CASRTISRTELFF.

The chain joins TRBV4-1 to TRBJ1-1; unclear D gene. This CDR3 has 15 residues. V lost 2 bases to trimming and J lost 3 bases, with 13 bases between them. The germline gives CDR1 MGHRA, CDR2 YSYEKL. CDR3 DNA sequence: TGCGCCAGCAGCCAACTTCTCCTCTGGGACACTGAAGCTTTCTTT. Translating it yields CASSQLLLWDTEAFF.

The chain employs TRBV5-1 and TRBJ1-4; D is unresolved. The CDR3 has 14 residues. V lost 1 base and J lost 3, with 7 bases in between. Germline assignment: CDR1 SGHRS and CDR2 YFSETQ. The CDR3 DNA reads TGCGCCAGCAGCTTGTTTGGTTCTAATGAAAAACTGTTTTTT. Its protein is CASSLFGSNEKLFF.

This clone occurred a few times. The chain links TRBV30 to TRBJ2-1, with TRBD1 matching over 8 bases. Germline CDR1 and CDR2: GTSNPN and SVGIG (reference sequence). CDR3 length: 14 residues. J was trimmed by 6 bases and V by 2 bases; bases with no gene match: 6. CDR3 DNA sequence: TGTGCCTGGAGTTCCATCGACAGGGGCAATGAGCAGTTCTTC. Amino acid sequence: CAWSSIDRGNEQFF.

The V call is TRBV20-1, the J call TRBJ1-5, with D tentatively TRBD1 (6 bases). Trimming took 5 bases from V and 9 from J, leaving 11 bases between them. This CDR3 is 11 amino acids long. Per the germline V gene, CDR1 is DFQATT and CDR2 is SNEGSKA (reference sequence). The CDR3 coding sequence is TGCAGTGCTCAGGGGAGCGCGCCCCAGCATTTT. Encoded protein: CSAQGSAPQHF.

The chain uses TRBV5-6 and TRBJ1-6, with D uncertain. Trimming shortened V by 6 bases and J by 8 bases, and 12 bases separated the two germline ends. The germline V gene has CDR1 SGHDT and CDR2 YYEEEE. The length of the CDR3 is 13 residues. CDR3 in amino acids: CASTKGADSPLHF. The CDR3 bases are TGTGCCAGCACCAAGGGTGCTGATTCACCCCTCCACTTT.

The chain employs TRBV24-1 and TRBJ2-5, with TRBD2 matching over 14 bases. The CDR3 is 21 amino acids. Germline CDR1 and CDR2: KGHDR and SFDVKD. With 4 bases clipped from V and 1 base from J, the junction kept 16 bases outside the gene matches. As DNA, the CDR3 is TGTGCCACCAGTGAACGCGGACTAGCGGGGGGCTCCGTCTTCTTCCAAGAGACCCAGTACTTC. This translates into CATSERGLAGGSVFFQETQYF.

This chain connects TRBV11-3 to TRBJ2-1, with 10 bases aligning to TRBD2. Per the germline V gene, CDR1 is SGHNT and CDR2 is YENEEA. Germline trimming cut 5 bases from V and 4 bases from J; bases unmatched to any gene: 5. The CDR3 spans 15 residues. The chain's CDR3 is CASSRTSGLYNEQFF. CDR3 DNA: TGTGCCAGCAGCCGGACTAGCGGACTATACAATGAGCAGTTCTTC.

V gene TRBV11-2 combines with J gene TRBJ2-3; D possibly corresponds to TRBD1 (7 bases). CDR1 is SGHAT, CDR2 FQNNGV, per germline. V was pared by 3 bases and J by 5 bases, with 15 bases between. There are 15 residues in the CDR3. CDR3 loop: CASSLQGGIIDTQYF. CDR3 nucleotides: TGTGCCAGCAGCTTGCAGGGGGGTATTATAGATACGCAGTATTTT.

DNA of the CDR3: TGTGCCAGCAGGCCCCGGGGGGACGGGGAGACCCAGTACTTC. Protein: CASRPRGDGETQYF. The J gene is TRBJ2-5, the V gene TRBV5-4; TRBD2 aligns across 7 bases. This CDR3 has 14 residues. V dropped 5 bases and J dropped 5; count of bases not matched to a gene: 9. Germline V gene data show CDR1 as SGHNT and CDR2 as YYREEE (reference sequence).

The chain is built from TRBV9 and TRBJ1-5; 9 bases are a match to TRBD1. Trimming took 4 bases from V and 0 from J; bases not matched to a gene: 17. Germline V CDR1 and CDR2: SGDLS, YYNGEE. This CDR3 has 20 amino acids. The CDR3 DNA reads TGTGCCAGCAGCTCCAAGTCGGGACAGGGTACCCGCCATAGCAATCAGCCCCAGCATTTT. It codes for CASSSKSGQGTRHSNQPQHF.

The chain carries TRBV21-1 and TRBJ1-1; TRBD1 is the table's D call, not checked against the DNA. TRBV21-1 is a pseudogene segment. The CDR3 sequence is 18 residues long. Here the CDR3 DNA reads TGTGCCAGCAGCAAAGAAGGGGGACAGGGATATGGGAACACTGAAGCTTTCTTT. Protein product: CASSKEGGQGYGNTEAFF.

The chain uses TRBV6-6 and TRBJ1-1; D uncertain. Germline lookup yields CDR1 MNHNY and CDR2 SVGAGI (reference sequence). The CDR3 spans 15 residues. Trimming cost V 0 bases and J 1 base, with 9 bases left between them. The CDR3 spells CASSYSPTSNTEAFF. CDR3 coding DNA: TGTGCCAGCAGTTACTCGCCCACCTCGAACACTGAAGCTTTCTTT.

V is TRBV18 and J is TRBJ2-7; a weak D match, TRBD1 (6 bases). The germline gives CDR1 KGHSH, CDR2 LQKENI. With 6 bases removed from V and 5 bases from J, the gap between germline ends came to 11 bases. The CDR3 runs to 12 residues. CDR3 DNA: TGTGCCAGCTCGCCCCCAGGGGACGAGCAGTACTTC. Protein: CASSPPGDEQYF.

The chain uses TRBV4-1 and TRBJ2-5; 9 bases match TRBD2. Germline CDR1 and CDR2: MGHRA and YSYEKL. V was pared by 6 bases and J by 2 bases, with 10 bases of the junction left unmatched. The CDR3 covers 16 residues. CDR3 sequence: CASSGETSGLQETQYF. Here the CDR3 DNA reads TGCGCCAGCAGTGGAGAGACTAGCGGATTGCAAGAGACCCAGTACTTC.

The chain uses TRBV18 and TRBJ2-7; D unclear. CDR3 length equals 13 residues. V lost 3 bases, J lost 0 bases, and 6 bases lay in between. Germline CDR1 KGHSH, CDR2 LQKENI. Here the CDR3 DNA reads TGTGCCAGCTCACCGCCGAGCTCCTACGAGCAGTACTTC. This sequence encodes CASSPPSSYEQYF. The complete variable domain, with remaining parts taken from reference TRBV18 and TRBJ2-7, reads NAGVMQNPRHLVRRRGQEARLRCSPMKGHSHVYWYRQLPEEGLKFMVYLQKENIIDESGMPKERFSAEFPKEGPSILRIQQVVRGDSAAYFCASSPPSSYEQYFGPGTRLTVT.

Here the CDR3 reads CASSWRGNQPQHF. CDR3 nucleotides: TGTGCCTCCTCGTGGAGGGGAAATCAGCCCCAGCATTTT. The rearrangement joins TRBV6-5 to TRBJ1-5, with TRBD1 as a possible D gene (5 bases). Germline V gene sequence: CDR1 MNHEY, CDR2 SVGAGI. Between the trimmed V and J ends, which lost 11 bases and 4 bases, there was a span of 15 bases. CDR3 length: 13 residues.

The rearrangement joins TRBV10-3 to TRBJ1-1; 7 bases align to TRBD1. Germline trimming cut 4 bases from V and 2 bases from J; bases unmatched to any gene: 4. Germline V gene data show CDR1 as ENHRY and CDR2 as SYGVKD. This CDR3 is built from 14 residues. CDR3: CAISGGQLNTEAFF. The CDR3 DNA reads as TGTGCCATCAGTGGGGGACAGCTTAACACTGAAGCTTTCTTT.

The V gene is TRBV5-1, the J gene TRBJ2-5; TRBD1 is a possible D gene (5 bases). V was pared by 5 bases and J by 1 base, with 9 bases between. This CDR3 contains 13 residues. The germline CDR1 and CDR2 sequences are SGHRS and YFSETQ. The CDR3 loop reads CASRDNLQETQYF. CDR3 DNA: TGCGCCAGCAGGGACAACCTCCAAGAGACCCAGTACTTC.